This T cell receptor beta chain comes out of a study of shared T cell receptors in the human thymus (dated by TCRdb to about 2021). A note on the overall study: The study examined how self-reactive, shared T-cell receptor alpha chains are generated in the human thymus.

The method behind the library was the immunoSEQ multiplex PCR assay. This is the immuneACCESS table as TCRdb keeps it, with only in-frame sequences that have V and J called. A part of the clones is gone; compared with another copy, unresolved V genes explain less than half, and the rest is unexplained. The sample yields 600,000 to 900,000 clones; 70% to 90% were counted once. The ten largest make up around 0.01% of the sample. V loses 5 bases of germline sequence and J loses 2 bases, and the interval between the two ends is 16 bases. Its CDR3 holds 17 amino acids, cysteine through phenylalanine. Just the 51-base CDR3 DNA is kept, in frame starting at base 1. CDR1 LNHDA and CDR2 SQIVND are derived from the germline V gene (reference sequence). With regard to this clone: It lacks a known antigen. No quality values exist for individual bases; no much larger clone is one base distant.

The same sample was also studied in work on human thymus T cells. Looking at the second paper: In Finland, the donors were immunologically healthy infants who were having open corrective cardiac surgery for congenital heart defects. Thymus tissue was collected as surgical resects that were removed during corrective cardiac surgery. Both the thymic and the peripheral blood repertoires appeared to show biased V and J gene segment usage. The related research reported highly overlapping thymic TCR repertoires among unrelated individuals. The study characterized TCR alpha and beta repertoires from about 8 infant thymus samples and a few related peripheral blood samples. Donor ages ranged from about 6 to 250 days, and the cohort comprised six male and two female infants. Thymocytes were mechanically released from the tissue and were stored as pellets of 10-30 million cells at -70 degrees C. Genomic DNA was extracted from frozen cell pellets with a QIAsymphony instrument. Using the immunoSEQ multiplex PCR assay, the TCRB and TCRAD loci were amplified from a standardized quantity of quality-controlled genomic DNA. The amplicons covered the V(D)J region and were long enough to include the CDR3 and to identify the V and J genes. Through the commercial immunoSEQ service, the amplicons were sequenced on an Illumina platform. Primer bias and sequencing errors were corrected using previously described methods, and TCRAD and TCRB definitions followed the IMGT database. Repertoires were analysed with immunoSEQ Analyzer 3.0 and VDJTools, covering basic statistics, V/J segment usage, diversity estimates, rarefaction and pairwise overlap. To estimate diversity, the Chao1, ChaoE, Efron-Thisted, Shannon and inverse Simpson indices were applied, and diversity was also estimated on datasets down-sampled to the smallest sample. Repertoire overlap was determined by strict matching of CDR3 nucleotide sequence, V gene and J gene, and Jaccard-based multidimensional scaling clustering was applied. Thymus samples yielded on average around 800,000 unique TCRB clonotypes, compared with some 89,000 from blood samples.

The material sequenced was thymocytes. The TCR comes from a girl under three years old with a congenital heart defect. Donor details come from another sample of the same person, matched by shared clones. The chain is made from TRBV19 and TRBJ1-6, with a weak D call of TRBD1 (6 bases match). The DNA sequence is as follows: TGTGCCAGTAGTGTCCACAGGGTAGAGACCTATAATTCACCCCTCCACTTT. It encodes CASSVHRVETYNSPLHF.